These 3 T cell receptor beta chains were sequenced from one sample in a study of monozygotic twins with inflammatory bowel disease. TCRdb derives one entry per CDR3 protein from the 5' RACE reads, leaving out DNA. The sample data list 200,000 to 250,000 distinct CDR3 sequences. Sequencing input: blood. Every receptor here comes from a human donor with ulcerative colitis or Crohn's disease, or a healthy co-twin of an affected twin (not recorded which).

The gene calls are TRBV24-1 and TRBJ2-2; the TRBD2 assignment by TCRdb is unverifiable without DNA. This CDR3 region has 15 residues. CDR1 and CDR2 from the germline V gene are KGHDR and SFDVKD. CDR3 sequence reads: CATSGGRTNTGELFF.

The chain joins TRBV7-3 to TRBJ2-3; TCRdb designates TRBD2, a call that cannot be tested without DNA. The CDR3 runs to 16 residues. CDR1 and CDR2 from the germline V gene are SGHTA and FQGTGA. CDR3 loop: CASSLERGARTDTQYF.

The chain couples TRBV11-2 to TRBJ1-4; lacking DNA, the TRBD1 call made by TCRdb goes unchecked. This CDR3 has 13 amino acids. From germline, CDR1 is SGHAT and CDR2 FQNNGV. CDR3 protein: CASSLAGDEKLFF.